This T cell receptor beta chain came from a study of CD8 T cells in Susac syndrome. When the RNA was reverse transcribed, random hexamers were used with an input of about 0.5 to 1 ug. TCR beta CDR3 was amplified by immunoSEQ multiplex PCR. This amplification extended across 54 Vbeta and 13 Jbeta segments. TCRdb analysed the immunoSEQ multiplex PCR reads with MiXCR anew, one entry per CDR3 protein. The table records 150,000 to 160,000 distinct CDR3 sequences, about 94% of them present only once. The CDR3 consists of 15 residues. CDR1 and CDR2 from the germline V gene are SQVTM and ANQGSEA. Deletions cut 4 bases from V and 8 bases from J, with 20 bases between. CD8+ and CD4+ T cells taken from blood had their TCR beta sequenced.

The V and J genes are TRBV29-1 and TRBJ1-4; D uncertain. Material: CD8+ T cells from PBMCs. The origin of this receptor is a human donor with multiple sclerosis. This CDR3 is CSVVVGLDRGEKLFF. DNA of the CDR3: TGCAGCGTTGTTGTAGGGTTAGACCGGGGAGAAAAACTGTTTTTT.